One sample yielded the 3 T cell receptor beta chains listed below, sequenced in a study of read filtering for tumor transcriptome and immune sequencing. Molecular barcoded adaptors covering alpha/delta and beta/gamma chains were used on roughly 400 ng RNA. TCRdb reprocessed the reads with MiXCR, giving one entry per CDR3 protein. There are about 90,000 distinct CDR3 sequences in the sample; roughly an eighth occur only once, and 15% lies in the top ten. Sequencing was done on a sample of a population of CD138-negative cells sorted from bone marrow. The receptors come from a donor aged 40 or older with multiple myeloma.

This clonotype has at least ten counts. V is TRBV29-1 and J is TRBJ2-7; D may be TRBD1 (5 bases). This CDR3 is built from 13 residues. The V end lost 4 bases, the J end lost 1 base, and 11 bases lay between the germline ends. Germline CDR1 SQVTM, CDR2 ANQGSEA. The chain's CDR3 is CSVASGWSYEQYF. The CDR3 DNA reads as TGCAGCGTTGCTTCAGGGTGGTCCTACGAGCAGTACTTC.

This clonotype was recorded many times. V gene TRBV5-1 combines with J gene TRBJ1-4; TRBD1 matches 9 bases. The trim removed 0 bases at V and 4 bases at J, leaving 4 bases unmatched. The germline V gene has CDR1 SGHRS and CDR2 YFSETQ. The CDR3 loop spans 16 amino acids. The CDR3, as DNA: TGCGCCAGCAGCTTGGAGGGACAGGGCTTTAATGAAAAACTGTTTTTT. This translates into CASSLEGQGFNEKLFF.

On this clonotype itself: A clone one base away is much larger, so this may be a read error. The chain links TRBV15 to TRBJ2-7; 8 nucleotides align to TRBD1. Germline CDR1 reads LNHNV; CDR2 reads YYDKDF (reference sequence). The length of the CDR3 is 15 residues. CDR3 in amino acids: CTTTRGDRSNEEQYF. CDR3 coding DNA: TGTACCACCACGAGAGGGGACAGGAGCAATGAGGAGCAGTACTTC.